The 4 T cell receptor beta chains below were found in one sample sequenced in a study of radiotherapy plus CTLA-4 blockade in lung cancer. This table comes from immunoSEQ multiplex PCR, and its TCRdb copy is limited to in-frame clones, with some not included. The table records fewer than 70,000 clones, less than 80% of them present only once. The sample consisted of peripheral blood, taken from a patient treated with radiotherapy plus ipilimumab. These receptor sequences come from a human donor with non-small cell lung cancer who had a complete response to radiotherapy plus ipilimumab.

The chain has TRBV5-8 and TRBJ1-4; D is possibly TRBD1 (6 bases). Germline-derived CDR1 and CDR2 are SGHTS and YDEGEE. The V and J ends lost 4 bases and 3 bases respectively, with 10 bases between them. The CDR3 is 14 residues long. DNA of the CDR3: TGTGCCAGCAGCAACAGGGTTGCTAATGAAAAACTGTTTTTT. As protein: CASSNRVANEKLFF.

The chain has TRBV30 and TRBJ2-2, with D perhaps TRBD2 (5 bases). Germline CDR1 reads GTSNPN; CDR2 reads SVGIG (reference sequence). The CDR3 contains 13 residues. V was pared by 2 bases and J by 2 bases, with 6 bases between. CDR3 in amino acids: CAWSRGNTGELFF. For the CDR3, the DNA is TGTGCCTGGAGTCGGGGAAACACCGGGGAGCTGTTTTTT. Complete variable domain (other parts from reference TRBV30 and TRBJ2-2): SQTIHQWPATLVQPVGSPLSLECTVEGTSNPNLYWYRQAAGRGLQLLFYSVGIGQISSEVPQNLSASRPQDRQFILSSKKLLLSDSGFYLCAWSRGNTGELFFGEGSRLTVL.

This sequence joins TRBV4-3 and TRBJ1-2; TRBD1 is a possible D gene (6 bases). V lost 0 bases, J lost 7 bases, and 15 bases lay in between. CDR1 is LGHNA and CDR2 is YSLEER in the germline V gene. This CDR3 has 15 residues. CDR3 protein: CASSQDFGGPAGYTF. For the CDR3, the DNA is TGCGCCAGCAGCCAAGATTTCGGGGGGCCCGCTGGCTACACCTTC.

This clone appeared a few times. The J gene is TRBJ1-5, the V gene TRBV18; D is uncertain. Germline CDR1 KGHSH, CDR2 LQKENI. This CDR3 has 14 residues. Trimming pared 6 bases from V and 6 bases from J, leaving 15 bases between. The CDR3 region has the DNA TGTGCCAGCTCCCCAGACGGGCGGCTTCAGCCCCAGCATTTT. Protein product: CASSPDGRLQPQHF.